Following are 11 T cell receptor beta chains from one sample sequenced in a study of beta chain features in type 1 diabetes. Expressed TCRB transcripts were sequenced, since all the RNA that had been isolated was reverse transcribed. Sequencing used immunoSEQ multiplex PCR; TCRdb keeps in-frame clones, though not all of them. The sample consists of 15,000 to 20,000 clones, approximately 50% of them appearing once. Sequenced: stem cell memory CD4+ T cells from blood. The receptors were gathered from a man aged 18 to 30 in good health.

V gene TRBV18 combines with J gene TRBJ1-1; unclear D gene. Trimming took off 3 bases at V and 0 bases at J, with 11 bases between the two ends. CDR3 length: 15 residues. Per germline, CDR1 KGHSH and CDR2 LQKENI. DNA for the CDR3: TGTGCCAGCTCACCTCTCCTCAGTTTGAACACTGAAGCTTTCTTT. It encodes CASSPLLSLNTEAFF.

V usage is TRBV6-5 and J usage is TRBJ1-3, with a weak D call TRBD1 (6 bases). Germline V gene lookup returns CDR1 MNHEY and CDR2 SVGAGI. V was shortened by 0 bases and J by 8 bases, with 14 bases between the two germline ends. This CDR3 has 15 amino acids. The CDR3 loop is CASSYSTGVGHTIYF. DNA of the CDR3: TGTGCCAGCAGTTACTCGACAGGTGTTGGGCACACCATATATTTT.

The gene calls are TRBV4-3 and TRBJ1-2; perhaps TRBD1 as D (6 bases). Trimming removed 4 bases at V and 2 bases at J, with 14 bases between. The CDR3 is made up of 15 amino acids. Per the germline V gene, CDR1 is LGHNA and CDR2 is YSLEER. CDR3 residues: CASSPKGQGNYGYTF. The CDR3 nucleotides read TGCGCCAGCAGCCCCAAGGGGCAGGGGAACTATGGCTACACCTTC.

The chain recombines TRBV18 with TRBJ1-6; 7 bases agree with TRBD1. The CDR3 runs to 16 residues. Unmatched junction bases numbered 3, after V lost 0 bases and J lost 4 bases. The germline V gene has CDR1 KGHSH and CDR2 LQKENI. The CDR3 loop reads CASSPPSGGYNSPLHF. In DNA, the CDR3 is TGTGCCAGCTCACCACCATCAGGGGGTTATAATTCACCCCTCCACTTT.

This chain uses TRBV18 with TRBJ1-5; weak D call: TRBD1 (5 bases). CDR1 is KGHSH and CDR2 is LQKENI in the germline V gene. V was pared by 2 bases and J by 7 bases, with 9 bases between. The CDR3 is 13 amino acids. The CDR3 spells CASSPGEGQPQHF. In DNA form, the CDR3 reads TGTGCCAGCTCACCAGGGGAGGGGCAGCCCCAGCATTTT.

The rearrangement links TRBV29-1 to TRBJ2-1; D not certain. Trimming shortened V by 5 bases and J by 3 bases, and 8 bases separated the two germline ends. This CDR3 region has 12 residues. Germline CDR1 is SQVTM and CDR2 is ANQGSEA. The CDR3 region has the DNA TGCAGCGTTAGCGAGCTCTACAATGAGCAGTTCTTC. As protein: CSVSELYNEQFF.

In this sample, this clone turned up a few times. CDR3 nucleotide sequence: TGTGCCATCAGTGCGTCCACGACTTCCTACGAGCAGTACTTC. Its translation: CAISASTTSYEQYF. The chain is built from TRBV10-3 and TRBJ2-7; D uncertain. Germline V gene data show CDR1 as ENHRY and CDR2 as SYGVKD. V lost 4 bases and J lost 1, with 11 bases in between. The CDR3 consists of 14 residues.

The chain combines TRBV5-6 with TRBJ1-5, with 7 bases lining up with TRBD1. Germline CDR1 SGHDT, CDR2 YYEEEE. The CDR3 length is 15 residues. Trimming took 3 bases from V and 4 from J; bases not matched to a gene: 7. The CDR3 DNA is TGTGCCAGCAGCTCCTACGACAGGGCGAATCAGCCCCAGCATTTT. Translated, it gives CASSSYDRANQPQHF.

This clone is deemed medium-sized. The V gene is TRBV7-2, the J gene TRBJ2-5; tentative D call: TRBD2 (6 bases). Deletions cut 5 bases from V and 2 bases from J, with 15 bases between. This CDR3 has 15 amino acids. Germline V gene lookup returns CDR1 SGHTA and CDR2 FQGNSA. Here the CDR3 DNA reads TGTGCCAGCAGCCTGGGACTGCGATGGCAAGAGACCCAGTACTTC. This gives the protein CASSLGLRWQETQYF. The full variable domain, completed using reference TRBV7-2 and TRBJ2-5, is GAGVSQSPSNKVTEKGKDVELRCDPISGHTALYWYRQSLGQGLEFLIYFQGNSAPDKSGLPSDRFSAERTGGSVSTLTIQRTQQEDSAVYLCASSLGLRWQETQYFGPGTRLLVL.

The table lists this clone with a few counts. The rearrangement links TRBV7-3 to TRBJ2-2, with D perhaps matching TRBD2 (6 bases). V shed 0 bases and J shed 0 bases, with 11 bases lying between them. Looked up from germline, CDR1 is SGHTA and CDR2 is FQGTGA. CDR3 size: 17 residues. CDR3 in amino acids: CASSLTGWGANTGELFF. The CDR3 DNA follows: TGTGCCAGCAGCTTAACTGGCTGGGGGGCGAACACCGGGGAGCTGTTTTTT.

This clone has just a few counts. The genes are TRBV5-4 and TRBJ2-3; 12 nucleotides match TRBD2. Trimming cost V 0 bases and J 5 bases; bases outside gene matches: 4. CDR1 is SGHNT and CDR2 is YYREEE in the germline V gene (reference sequence). The CDR3 sequence is 16 residues long. CDR3 DNA: TGTGCCAGCAGCTTGGACCTAGCGGGGGGGCAAGATACGCAGTATTTT. Its protein product is CASSLDLAGGQDTQYF. The full variable domain, rest sourced from reference TRBV5-4 and TRBJ2-3, is ETGVTQSPTHLIKTRGQQVTLRCSSQSGHNTVSWYQQALGQGPQFIFQYYREEENGRGNFPPRFSGLQFPNYSSELNVNALELDDSALYLCASSLDLAGGQDTQYFGPGTRLTVL.